This T cell receptor beta chain originates from a study of blood T cell repertoires in COVID-19. The CDR3 is made up of 16 amino acids. V dropped 5 bases and J dropped 0; count of bases not matched to a gene: 6. Germline V gene lookup returns CDR1 SGHAT and CDR2 FQNNGV. Here immunoSEQ multiplex PCR was the method, and the copy in TCRdb shows in-frame clones only, minus some. Altogether approximately 300,000 clones are present, around nine tenths being singletons, with the ten largest covering 1.5% to 2%. Patients in Seattle were enrolled during active infection, then followed longitudinally. The chain carries TRBV11-2 and TRBJ1-1; 10 nucleotides match TRBD1. This clonotype was obtained from a woman aged 30 to 39 with COVID-19, enrolled during active disease. The sample consisted of peripheral blood. CDR3 amino acids: CASSEGQGIMNTEAFF. The CDR3 coding sequence is TGTGCCAGCAGCGAGGGACAGGGGATAATGAACACTGAAGCTTTCTTT.